This T cell receptor beta chain emerged from a study of blood T cells in healthy people across ages. Combining a sample-barcoded 5' primer with a J-beta primer mix, a second PCR ran for 7 to 11 cycles. TCRdb re-analysed the 5' RACE reads in MiXCR, keeping a single row per CDR3 protein. The sample gives around 800,000 distinct CDR3 sequences, roughly 50% of which show up once; roughly two fifths is in the top ten. Germline loops: CDR1 MNHEY, CDR2 SVGAGI. This CDR3 region has 15 residues. Trimming removed 4 bases from V and 11 bases from J; junction bases left unmatched: 14. This chain connects TRBV6-5 to TRBJ2-5; 9 nucleotides line up with TRBD2. The clonotype originates from a man at least 80 years old in good health. The sequenced sample was blood. The DNA for the CDR3 is TGTGCCAGCAGTTCTCTCGGGGCGGGAGGGGGTGAGCAGTACTTC. Translated, it gives CASSSLGAGGGEQYF.